This TCR beta chain emerged from a study of patients and donors after allogeneic stem cell transplantation. TCRdb passed the RT-PCR reads through MiXCR, listing each CDR3 protein once. The table includes about 960,000 distinct CDR3 sequences, under 20% detected once. The sequenced sample was blood, either unsorted or a sorted T cell fraction (not recorded which). This clonotype was sampled from a human donor who was either an allogeneic HSCT recipient or a stem cell or donor lymphocyte infusion donor (not recorded which). It is not recorded whose cells these are; they may come from a transplant donor.

CDR3 region: CSAKGGVGTEAFF. CDR3 coding DNA: TGCAGTGCCAAGGGGGGGGTTGGGACTGAAGCTTTCTTT. This chain connects TRBV20-1 to TRBJ1-1, with D possibly TRBD1 on 6 matching bases. Germline values: CDR1 DFQATT, CDR2 SNEGSKA (reference sequence). The V and J ends lost 6 bases and 5 bases respectively, with 16 bases between them. The CDR3 is 13 amino acids.